This passage covers 31 T cell receptor beta chains from one sample sequenced in a study of PD-1 blockade in classical Hodgkin lymphoma. Following autologous stem cell transplantation, relapse occurred in every patient, and exposure to brentuximab vedotin varied. TCRdb's table, derived via immunoSEQ multiplex PCR, lists solely in-frame clones and lacks some. This table has tens of thousands of clones, 70% appearing once. Here the sequenced sample was peripheral blood mononuclear cells (PBMCs), taken before the second cycle of nivolumab. The receptor set was obtained from a human donor with classical Hodgkin lymphoma.

V is TRBV27 and J is TRBJ2-7; no definite D call. With 4 bases removed from V and 2 bases from J, the gap between germline ends came to 9 bases. The CDR3 length is 13 residues. CDR1 MNHEY and CDR2 SMNVEV come from the germline V gene (reference sequence). This CDR3 is CASSSSPTYEQYF. The CDR3 DNA is TGTGCCAGCAGTTCCAGTCCCACCTACGAGCAGTACTTC.

This chain joins TRBV6-5 and TRBJ2-7; weak D call: TRBD1 (6 bases). Germline loops: CDR1 MNHEY, CDR2 SVGAGI. This CDR3 contains 15 residues. V lost 2 bases and J lost 5, with 16 bases in between. The CDR3 nucleotides read TGTGCCAGCAGTTACGCCTCTCAGGGGACGAACGAGCAGTACTTC. This codes for CASSYASQGTNEQYF.

The chain combines TRBV19 with TRBJ1-1; maybe TRBD1 (5 bases). Germline V gives CDR1 LNHDA, CDR2 SQIVND (reference sequence). This CDR3 is 15 amino acids long. V was pared by 3 bases and J by 0 bases, with 11 bases between. Here the CDR3 reads CASSMGRGVNTEAFF. The DNA for the CDR3 is TGTGCCAGTAGTATGGGGCGGGGGGTGAACACTGAAGCTTTCTTT.

This chain uses TRBV7-2 with TRBJ2-3; no definite D call. The CDR3 length is 15 residues. Between the trimmed V and J ends, which lost 0 bases and 2 bases, there was a span of 9 bases. Germline CDR1 and CDR2: SGHTA and FQGNSA. CDR3 residues: CASSLAELVTDTQYF. The CDR3 DNA follows: TGTGCCAGCAGCTTAGCAGAACTTGTCACAGATACGCAGTATTTT.

V gene TRBV5-8 combines with J gene TRBJ1-1, with 7 bases that match TRBD1. The CDR3 runs to 16 residues. Germline CDR1 is SGHTS and CDR2 is YDEGEE. After removal of 0 bases from V and 1 base from J, the junction contained 6 bases not matched to a gene. Written as DNA, the CDR3 is TGTGCCAGCAGCTTGGTAACAGGGGTTAAGAACACTGAAGCTTTCTTT. It specifies CASSLVTGVKNTEAFF.

The rearrangement uses TRBV14 and TRBJ2-1; the D is unclear. Trimming stripped 4 bases from V and 7 bases from J, with 11 bases between. The CDR3 has 13 residues. Germline V CDR1 and CDR2: SGHDN, FVKESK. CDR3 residues: CASSRSLKNEQFF. The CDR3 DNA reads as TGTGCCAGCAGCCGCAGTTTAAAGAATGAGCAGTTCTTC.

This chain links TRBV7-2 with TRBJ1-5; D might be TRBD1 (5 bases). Looked up from germline, CDR1 is SGHTA and CDR2 is FQGNSA. The germline V and J ends were trimmed by 4 bases and 0 bases, with 10 bases remaining between them. The CDR3 runs 15 residues. CDR3 sequence reads: CASSSPGGSNQPQHF. DNA for the CDR3: TGTGCCAGCAGCTCCCCGGGGGGTAGCAATCAGCCCCAGCATTTT.

The rearrangement uses TRBV5-1 and TRBJ2-5; D is perhaps TRBD2 (6 bases). Germline V lookup: CDR1 SGHRS, CDR2 YFSETQ. Deletions cut 4 bases from V and 1 base from J, with 14 bases between. The CDR3 length is 15 residues. The CDR3 protein is CASSRSAGSQETQYF. The CDR3 DNA reads TGCGCCAGCAGCCGTAGTGCGGGGAGCCAAGAGACCCAGTACTTC.

V gene TRBV18 combines with J gene TRBJ1-5, with 7 bases lining up with TRBD1. In germline, CDR1 is KGHSH, CDR2 LQKENI. The trim removed 3 bases at V and 2 bases at J, leaving 7 bases unmatched. CDR3 length: 16 residues. CDR3 residues: CASSPTTGFGNQPQHF. DNA of the CDR3: TGTGCCAGCTCACCCACGACAGGGTTCGGCAATCAGCCCCAGCATTTT.

J is TRBJ2-5 and V is TRBV27, with 9 bases matching TRBD1. Germline V CDR1 and CDR2: MNHEY, SMNVEV (reference sequence). V gave up 6 bases and J gave up 4 bases; unmatched junction bases: 9. This CDR3 comprises 15 residues. The CDR3 reads CASRTGQGWGETQYF. CDR3 coding DNA: TGTGCCAGCAGGACGGGACAGGGTTGGGGAGAGACCCAGTACTTC.

CDR3 loop: CASSVVGLAANTGELFF. The CDR3 DNA reads as TGTGCCAGCAGCGTAGTTGGACTAGCGGCGAACACCGGGGAGCTGTTTTTT. The V call is TRBV9, the J call TRBJ2-2; 10 nucleotides agree with TRBD2. Losses at the gene ends were 0 bases for V and 0 bases for J; bases not matched to a gene: 2. The length of the CDR3 is 17 residues. Germline V lookup: CDR1 SGDLS, CDR2 YYNGEE. The entire variable domain, with the rest obtained from reference TRBV9 and TRBJ2-2, is as follows: DSGVTQTPKHLITATGQRVTLRCSPRSGDLSVYWYQQSLDQGLQFLIQYYNGEERAKGNILERFSAQQFPDLHSELNLSSLELGDSALYFCASSVVGLAANTGELFFGEGSRLTVL.

This chain links TRBV7-9 with TRBJ2-3, with D unresolved. The CDR3 runs 15 residues. Trimming took off 2 bases at V and 0 bases at J, with 9 bases between the two ends. Germline V CDR1 and CDR2: SEHNR, FQNEAQ (reference sequence). The CDR3 spells CASSLLAPSTDTQYF. The CDR3 nucleotides read TGTGCCAGCAGCTTACTCGCGCCTAGCACAGATACGCAGTATTTT.

This clone was observed a single time. This CDR3 reads CATGTRGNTGELFF. The CDR3 region has the DNA TGTGCCACTGGGACTAGAGGGAACACCGGGGAGCTGTTTTTT. V is TRBV19 and J is TRBJ2-2; 8 bases line up with TRBD2. CDR3 length: 14 amino acids. Germline V lookup: CDR1 LNHDA, CDR2 SQIVND (reference sequence). The V segment lost 10 bases and the J segment 1 base; nucleotides outside the gene matches: 5.

The V and J genes are TRBV27 and TRBJ1-2; D is uncertain. The CDR3 is made up of 13 amino acids. Germline V gene sequence: CDR1 MNHEY, CDR2 SMNVEV (reference sequence). V lost 5 bases and J 3 bases, leaving 10 bases between the germline ends. CDR3 coding DNA: TGTGCCAGCAGTCCACTACAATACTATGGCTACACCTTC. Translation gives CASSPLQYYGYTF.

This clone is a singleton in its sample. The gene calls are TRBV4-2 and TRBJ2-7; D ambiguous. The CDR3 has 16 amino acids. CDR1 is LGHNA, CDR2 YNFKEQ, per germline. The V end lost 0 bases, the J end lost 4 bases, and 16 bases lay between the germline ends. The CDR3 DNA is TGTGCCAGCAGCCAAGAGTGGACGGCCGGCCCTTACGAGCAGTACTTC. Residues: CASSQEWTAGPYEQYF.

The chain uses TRBV5-8 and TRBJ2-5; 16 bases are a match to TRBD2. Losses at the gene ends were 4 bases for V and 3 bases for J; bases not matched to a gene: 6. CDR3 length: 17 amino acids. From germline, CDR1 is SGHTS and CDR2 YDEGEE. This CDR3 is CASSEGLAGGPKETQYF. Here the CDR3 DNA reads TGTGCCAGCAGCGAGGGACTAGCGGGGGGGCCGAAAGAGACCCAGTACTTC.

This chain connects TRBV10-2 to TRBJ2-7, with unresolved D. Trimming removed 4 bases at V and 3 bases at J, with 7 bases between. The germline V gene encodes CDR1 WSHSY and CDR2 SAAADI. The CDR3 runs to 12 residues. The DNA for the CDR3 is TGCGCCAGCAGTGGGGCCCTCTACGAGCAGTACGTC. Residues: CASSGALYEQYV.

This chain links TRBV19 with TRBJ1-5; TRBD1 might be the D (5 bases). Germline CDR1 LNHDA, CDR2 SQIVND (reference sequence). The CDR3 has 16 amino acids. The V gene lost 3 bases and the J gene lost 2 bases, with 14 bases spanning the gap. CDR3 nucleotide sequence: TGTGCCAGTAGTATTAGATCAGGGAATGGCAATCAGCCCCAGCATTTT. It encodes CASSIRSGNGNQPQHF. Full variable domain (rest looked up from reference TRBV19 and TRBJ1-5): DGGITQSPKYLFRKEGQNVTLSCEQNLNHDAMYWYRQDPGQGLRLIYYSQIVNDFQKGDIAEGYSVSREKKESFPLTVTSAQKNPTAFYLCASSIRSGNGNQPQHFGDGTRLSIL.

The chain uses TRBV27 and TRBJ2-1; 12 positions match TRBD1. The CDR3 is 17 amino acids. Germline V CDR1 and CDR2: MNHEY, SMNVEV (reference sequence). V trimming: 5 bases; J trimming: 4 bases; junction bases outside the gene matches: 9. The CDR3 bases are TGTGCCAGCAGTCCAGCCGGGACAGGGGGCGCATACAATGAGCAGTTCTTC. The encoded protein is CASSPAGTGGAYNEQFF.

The V call is TRBV7-9, the J call TRBJ1-2; D gene unclear. This CDR3 comprises 12 residues. V was clipped by 5 bases and J by 8 bases, with 12 bases between them. From germline, CDR1 is SEHNR and CDR2 FQNEAQ (reference sequence). The CDR3 protein is CASSRALVGYTF. Written as DNA, the CDR3 is TGTGCCAGCAGCAGGGCCCTCGTAGGCTACACCTTC.

This chain connects TRBV5-1 to TRBJ2-2; D may correspond to TRBD1 or TRBD2 (6 bases each). Looked up from germline, CDR1 is SGHRS and CDR2 is YFSETQ. This CDR3 region has 15 residues. V was clipped by 7 bases and J by 4 bases, with 17 bases between them. The CDR3, as DNA: TGCGCCAGCCATGACCGGGGGCCGGGCACCGGGGAGCTGTTTTTT. Its translation is CASHDRGPGTGELFF.

The V and J genes are TRBV19 and TRBJ2-7; D perhaps matches TRBD2 (5 bases). CDR3 length equals 13 residues. CDR1 is LNHDA and CDR2 is SQIVND in the germline V gene (reference sequence). V lost 3 bases and J 0 bases, leaving 6 bases between the germline ends. The CDR3 DNA follows: TGTGCCAGTAGTATTCTAGCCTCCTACGAGCAGTACTTC. It is translated as CASSILASYEQYF.

This sequence joins TRBV19 and TRBJ1-1, with D unresolved. CDR3 length: 14 residues. The ends were cut back, 10 bases at V and 6 bases at J, with 21 bases in the middle. The germline gives CDR1 LNHDA, CDR2 SQIVND (reference sequence). The CDR3 protein is CATHTSTRYSEAFF. In nucleotides, the CDR3 is TGTGCCACCCACACCTCCACACGATATTCTGAAGCTTTCTTT.

V is TRBV30 and J is TRBJ2-7; D is unresolved. The CDR3 spans 10 residues. V was trimmed by 1 base and J by 6 bases, leaving 4 bases between them. Per germline, CDR1 GTSNPN and CDR2 SVGIG (reference sequence). This CDR3 reads CAWSEGEQYF. In DNA form, the CDR3 reads TGTGCCTGGAGTGAGGGCGAGCAGTACTTC.

This chain joins TRBV27 and TRBJ1-5; D call uncertain. This CDR3 region has 15 residues. V was clipped by 2 bases and J by 6 bases, with 14 bases between them. Germline V lookup: CDR1 MNHEY, CDR2 SMNVEV (reference sequence). The CDR3 nucleotides are TGTGCCAGCAGTTTAACTCCCGCAGAGGGTCAGCCCCAGCATTTT. Translation: CASSLTPAEGQPQHF.

This clone has only one observation. This rearrangement joins TRBV7-9 to TRBJ2-5; TRBD1 might be the D (5 bases). The ends were cut back, 4 bases at V and 1 base at J, with 13 bases in the middle. CDR3 size: 15 residues. Per germline, CDR1 SEHNR and CDR2 FQNEAQ (reference sequence). The CDR3 DNA reads TGTGCCAGCAGCTCCCTTAGACAGTTCCAAGAGACCCAGTACTTC. Its protein product is CASSSLRQFQETQYF.

This clone was recorded many times. This chain joins TRBV4-3 and TRBJ2-1; 11 bases are a match to TRBD2. The junction had 13 bases not matched to a gene; V was cut back by 6 bases and J by 6 bases. The CDR3 covers 17 residues. CDR1 and CDR2 (germline): LGHNA, YSLEER. The CDR3 DNA sequence: TGCGCCAGCAGTACCAGGACTAGCGGGTCGGGAAGCAATGAGCAGTTCTTC. Encoded protein: CASSTRTSGSGSNEQFF.

Worth noting for this clone: This CDR3 is also generated by other DNA sequences in the sample. In DNA form, the CDR3 reads TGCAGCGTTGAGGGAGGTTCTGAGCAGTACTTC. Amino acid sequence: CSVEGGSEQYF. The rearrangement links TRBV29-1 to TRBJ2-7; D might be TRBD2 (6 bases). This CDR3 has 11 amino acids. Germline loops: CDR1 SQVTM, CDR2 ANQGSEA. V was cut by 3 bases and J by 7 bases, with 10 bases left in between.

The J gene is TRBJ2-7, the V gene TRBV19; the D gene is possibly TRBD2 (5 bases). Germline-derived CDR1 and CDR2 are LNHDA and SQIVND (reference sequence). The V end was cut by 0 bases, the J end by 2 bases, with 8 bases between. This CDR3 comprises 14 residues. The DNA for the CDR3 is TGTGCCAGTAGTATAGATTCGACTACCTACGAGCAGTACTTC. Its protein product is CASSIDSTTYEQYF.

V usage is TRBV5-1 and J usage is TRBJ2-2; D is unclear. The germline V and J ends were trimmed by 0 bases and 7 bases, with 19 bases remaining between them. Germline lookup yields CDR1 SGHRS and CDR2 YFSETQ. The CDR3 consists of 17 residues. The CDR3 coding sequence is TGCGCCAGCAGCTTGGCCCGCGGCGGAATTGAGCTCGGGGAGCTGTTTTTT. It is translated as CASSLARGGIELGELFF.

The chain uses TRBV10-2 and TRBJ2-1; 12 bases are shared with TRBD2. The V gene end was trimmed by 6 bases and the J gene end by 7 bases; junction bases not matched to a gene: 10. The length of the CDR3 is 16 residues. Germline CDR1 and CDR2: WSHSY and SAAADI. CDR3 sequence: CASRGTSGWIPNEQFF. In nucleotides, the CDR3 is TGCGCCAGCAGAGGGACTAGCGGGTGGATTCCTAATGAGCAGTTCTTC.